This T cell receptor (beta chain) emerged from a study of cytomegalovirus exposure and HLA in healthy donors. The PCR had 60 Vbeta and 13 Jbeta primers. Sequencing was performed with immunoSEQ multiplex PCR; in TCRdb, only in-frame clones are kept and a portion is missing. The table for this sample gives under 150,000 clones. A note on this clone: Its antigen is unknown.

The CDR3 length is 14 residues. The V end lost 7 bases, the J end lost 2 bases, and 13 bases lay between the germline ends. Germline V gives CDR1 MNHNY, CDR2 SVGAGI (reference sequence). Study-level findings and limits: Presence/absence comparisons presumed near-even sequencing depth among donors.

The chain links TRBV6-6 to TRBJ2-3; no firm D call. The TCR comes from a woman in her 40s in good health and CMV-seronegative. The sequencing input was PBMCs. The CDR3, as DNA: TGTGCCAGCAAGGCGACTTTTCTCACAGATACGCAGTATTTT. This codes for CASKATFLTDTQYF.